These T cell receptor beta chains were read from a single sample in a study of shared clonotypes between healthy human individuals. The assay was immunoSEQ multiplex PCR, and TCRdb's table has in-frame clones only and misses some. The sample contains about 2.3 million clones, 92% of which appear only once. Sequences were obtained from naive CD4+ T cells from PBMCs. The receptors were sampled from a man between 18 and 35 years old in good health. Some clones in this sample may be carry-over from other donors' samples. CDR3s include the opening cysteine and the closing phenylalanine or tryptophan. The D gene is left open where the match is weak.

V gene	D gene	J gene	CDR3 DNA	CDR3 protein
TRBV28	.	TRBJ2-2	TGTGCCAGCAGTTCCCCCCGGGAGCTGTTTTTT	CASSSPRELFF
TRBV28	TRBD2	TRBJ2-3	TGTGCCATCCTCGAGGCGGGGGGCACAGATACGCAGTATTTT	CAILEAGGTDTQYF
TRBV28	.	TRBJ1-2	TGTGCCAGCAGTTTCTGGCGGGGGCGGATGGGCTACACCTTC	CASSFWRGRMGYTF
TRBV7-9	TRBD2	TRBJ2-1	TGTGCCAGCAGCTTACCAGCGGGGGGGTACAATGAGCAGTTCTTC	CASSLPAGGYNEQFF
TRBV28	.	TRBJ1-5	TGTGCCAGCAGTCTGGGGGGGTTGGGCAATCAGCCCCAGCATTTT	CASSLGGLGNQPQHF
TRBV2	.	TRBJ2-2	TGTGCCAGCAGGGCAGGCACGAACACCGGGGAGCTGTTTTTT	CASRAGTNTGELFF
TRBV5-4	TRBD2	TRBJ2-7	TGTGCCAGCAGCTTAGGGACTAGCGGCTCCTACGAGCAGTACTTC	CASSLGTSGSYEQYF
TRBV5-1	.	TRBJ1-3	TGCGCCAGCAGCTTGGCGGGGACGGGAAACACCATATATTTT	CASSLAGTGNTIYF
TRBV28	.	TRBJ2-7	TGTGCCAGCAGTTTACCCGGGGGACCCTACGAGCAGTACTTC	CASSLPGGPYEQYF
TRBV5-1	.	TRBJ2-3	TGCGCCAGCCATCTCGGTTCTAGAGATACGCAGTATTTT	CASHLGSRDTQYF
TRBV5-6	.	TRBJ2-7	TGTGCCAGCAGCTCTAGGGGTGTTTACGTCTACGAGCAGTACTTC	CASSSRGVYVYEQYF
TRBV27	TRBD2	TRBJ2-2	TGTGCCAGCAGTGATAGCGGGAGCCACACCGGGGAGCTGTTTTTT	CASSDSGSHTGELFF
TRBV7-2	TRBD2	TRBJ2-1	TGTGCCAGCAGCTCATGGGGGAGGGGCTACAATGAGCAGTTCTTC	CASSSWGRGYNEQFF